These 7 T cell receptor beta chains were sequenced from one sample in a study of PD-1 blockade in classical Hodgkin lymphoma. The time point is: cycle 4 day 1 (C4D1), after 5 to 7 weeks of nivolumab. Each patient's relapse followed autologous stem cell transplantation, and brentuximab vedotin exposure varied. Sequenced by immunoSEQ multiplex PCR; TCRdb stores in-frame clones only, minus some. The sample lists roughly 50,000 clones; about 90% were seen once. Specimen: peripheral blood mononuclear cells (PBMCs), collected before the fourth cycle of nivolumab. Receptor source: a human donor with classical Hodgkin lymphoma.

This clone was seen a few times. The chain combines TRBV5-4 with TRBJ1-6; D is unclear. Germline V gives CDR1 SGHNT, CDR2 YYREEE (reference sequence). V was cut by 3 bases and J by 8 bases, with 15 bases left in between. The CDR3 totals 15 residues. In DNA form, the CDR3 reads TGTGCCAGCAGCTCGGGCGATCCTGGGGATTCACCCCTCCACTTT. Translation gives CASSSGDPGDSPLHF. Using reference TRBV5-4 and TRBJ1-6 for the parts outside the CDR3, the full variable domain is ETGVTQSPTHLIKTRGQQVTLRCSSQSGHNTVSWYQQALGQGPQFIFQYYREEENGRGNFPPRFSGLQFPNYSSELNVNALELDDSALYLCASSSGDPGDSPLHFGNGTRLTVT.

This chain connects TRBV27 to TRBJ1-1; D ambiguous. The CDR3 runs 16 residues. Trimming took off 8 bases at V and 4 bases at J, with 23 bases between the two ends. The germline V gene has CDR1 MNHEY and CDR2 SMNVEV (reference sequence). CDR3 loop: CASRLGDNNPTTEAFF. The CDR3 nucleotides read TGTGCCAGCCGATTGGGAGATAACAACCCTACCACTGAAGCTTTCTTT.

The J gene is TRBJ1-6, the V gene TRBV10-1, with 12 bases that match TRBD1. Germline loops: CDR1 WNHNN, CDR2 SYGVQD (reference sequence). The CDR3 contains 21 residues. The ends lost 9 bases at V and 0 bases at J; junction bases unmatched: 18. CDR3 sequence: CAREVLPGQGALASYNSPLHF. The DNA of the CDR3 is TGCGCCAGAGAGGTCCTTCCGGGACAGGGGGCCCTAGCCTCCTATAATTCACCCCTCCACTTT.

The rearrangement joins TRBV18 to TRBJ2-2, with 7 bases matching TRBD1. The length of the CDR3 is 15 residues. V trimming: 4 bases; J trimming: 4 bases; junction bases outside the gene matches: 6. Germline V gives CDR1 KGHSH, CDR2 LQKENI. This chain's CDR3 is CASSRMTGTTGELFF. The CDR3 DNA reads as TGTGCCAGCTCACGAATGACAGGGACCACCGGGGAGCTGTTTTTT. The variable domain in full, with the rest retrieved from reference TRBV18 and TRBJ2-2, is NAGVMQNPRHLVRRRGQEARLRCSPMKGHSHVYWYRQLPEEGLKFMVYLQKENIIDESGMPKERFSAEFPKEGPSILRIQQVVRGDSAAYFCASSRMTGTTGELFFGEGSRLTVL.

The chain employs TRBV19 and TRBJ1-5, with 7 nucleotides matching TRBD1. In germline, CDR1 is LNHDA, CDR2 SQIVND (reference sequence). The CDR3 loop spans 15 amino acids. J was trimmed by 6 bases and V by 2 bases; bases with no gene match: 7. The CDR3 nucleotides are TGTGCCAGTAGTATAACGACAGGGAAAGGTCAGCCCCAGCATTTT. Translation: CASSITTGKGQPQHF.

This CDR3 reads CASSWTGANTGELFF. In DNA, the CDR3 is TGTGCCAGCAGTTGGACAGGCGCAAACACCGGGGAGCTGTTTTTT. The chain links TRBV28 to TRBJ2-2; 7 bases fit TRBD1. Trimming took 4 bases from V and 2 from J; bases not matched to a gene: 4. Germline V CDR1 and CDR2: MDHEN, SYDVKM. The CDR3 loop spans 15 amino acids.

This clone is a singleton in its sample. This rearrangement joins TRBV15 to TRBJ2-7, with D possibly being TRBD2 (6 bases). This CDR3 spans 15 amino acids. V lost 3 bases to trimming and J lost 5 bases, with 17 bases between them. Germline lookup yields CDR1 LNHNV and CDR2 YYDKDF (reference sequence). The CDR3 region has the DNA TGTGCCACCAGCAGCGCGCGGGGTGGGGCCCACGAGCAGTACTTC. Translation gives CATSSARGGAHEQYF.